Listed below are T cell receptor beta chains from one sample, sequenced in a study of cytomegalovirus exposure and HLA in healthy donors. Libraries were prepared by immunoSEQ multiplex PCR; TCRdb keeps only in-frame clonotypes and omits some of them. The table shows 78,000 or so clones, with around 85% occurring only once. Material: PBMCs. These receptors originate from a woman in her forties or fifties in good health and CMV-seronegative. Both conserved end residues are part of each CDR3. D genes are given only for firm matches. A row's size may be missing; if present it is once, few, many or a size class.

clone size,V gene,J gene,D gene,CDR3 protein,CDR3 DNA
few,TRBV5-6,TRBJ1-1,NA,CASSLARNTEAFF,TGTGCCAGCAGCTTGGCGCGGAACACTGAAGCTTTCTTT
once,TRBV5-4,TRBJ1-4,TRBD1,CASSHTGQGAPSYEKLFF,TGTGCCAGCAGCCATACTGGACAGGGGGCGCCGAGTTATGAAAAACTGTTTTTT
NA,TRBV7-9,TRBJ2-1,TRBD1,CASSPNRGNEQFF,TGTGCCAGCAGCCCCAACAGGGGAAATGAGCAGTTCTTC
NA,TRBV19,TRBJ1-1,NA,CASSILGGMNTEAFF,TGTGCCAGTAGTATTTTGGGGGGGATGAACACTGAAGCTTTCTTT
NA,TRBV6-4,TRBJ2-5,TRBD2,CASSSRTRVETQYF,TGTGCCAGCAGTTCGAGGACTAGAGTGGAGACCCAGTACTTC
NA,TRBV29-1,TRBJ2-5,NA,CSVDRTAKETQYF,TGCAGCGTTGATCGGACTGCCAAAGAGACCCAGTACTTC
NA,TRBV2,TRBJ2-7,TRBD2,CASSQSREGSYEQYF,TGTGCCAGCAGTCAGAGCCGGGAGGGATCCTACGAGCAGTACTTC
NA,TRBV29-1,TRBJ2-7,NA,CSVLTKSGYEQYF,TGCAGCGTTTTAACCAAAAGCGGTTACGAGCAGTACTTC
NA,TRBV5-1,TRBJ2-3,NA,CASSPNAGTDTQYF,TGCGCCAGCAGCCCCAATGCGGGCACAGATACGCAGTATTTT
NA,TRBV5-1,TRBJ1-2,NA,CASSLLGAEKYGYTF,TGCGCCAGCAGCTTGTTGGGGGCCGAGAAGTATGGCTACACCTTC
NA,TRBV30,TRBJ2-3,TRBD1,CAWSTGQSSTDTQYF,TGTGCCTGGAGTACGGGACAGTCATCCACAGATACGCAGTATTTT
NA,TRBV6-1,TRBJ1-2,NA,CASSDFRAGANYGYTF,TGTGCCAGCAGTGATTTTCGGGCGGGAGCTAACTATGGCTACACCTTC
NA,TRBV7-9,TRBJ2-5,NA,CASSSSGNQETQYF,TGTGCCAGCAGCTCGTCAGGAAACCAAGAGACCCAGTACTTC
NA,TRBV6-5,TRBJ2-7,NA,CASSLSSVSSQQYF,TGTGCCAGCAGCCTGTCTAGCGTCAGTTCGCAGCAGTACTTC
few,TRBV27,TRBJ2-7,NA,CASSLARGLREQYF,TGTGCCAGCAGCCTAGCTCGAGGGCTAAGGGAGCAGTACTTC
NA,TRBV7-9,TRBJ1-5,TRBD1,CASSLTGTAQPQHF,TGTGCCAGCAGCCTCACAGGGACAGCCCAGCCCCAGCATTTT
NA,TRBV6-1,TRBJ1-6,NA,CASNRGANSPLHF,TGTGCCAGCAATCGGGGAGCCAATTCACCCCTCCACTTT